The 22 T cell receptor beta chains presented below share a single source sample, sequenced in a study of PD-L1 blockade in urothelial cancer. Sequencing was performed with immunoSEQ multiplex PCR; in TCRdb, only in-frame clones are kept and a portion is missing. The top ten clones hold 1.5% to 2% of a sample with tens of thousands of clones, 90% of them seen once. Specified time point: pretreatment peripheral blood. Sequences were derived from PBMCs, sampled around atezolizumab (anti-PD-L1) treatment. The receptors were sampled from a man aged 55 to 70 with urothelial cancer.

The genes are TRBV6-5 and TRBJ1-1, with D maybe TRBD1 (6 bases). The length of the CDR3 is 14 residues. V shed 5 bases and J shed 2 bases, with 12 bases lying between them. Germline CDR1 reads MNHEY; CDR2 reads SVGAGI. The CDR3, as DNA: TGTGCCAGCAGTCGGACAGCAACAAACACTGAAGCTTTCTTT. This codes for CASSRTATNTEAFF.

The chain recombines TRBV10-1 with TRBJ1-2; no clear D gene. Trimming stripped 7 bases from V and 6 bases from J, with 15 bases between. The CDR3 extends over 13 amino acids. Germline V CDR1 and CDR2: WNHNN, SYGVQD (reference sequence). The CDR3 DNA reads as TGCGCCAGCATTTTTGGTCCTAGCCATGGCTACACCTTC. Its translation is CASIFGPSHGYTF.

The V gene is TRBV6-5, the J gene TRBJ2-7, with TRBD1 matching over 9 bases. Germline trimming cut 2 bases from V and 4 bases from J; bases unmatched to any gene: 0. The V gene's germline CDR1 is MNHEY and CDR2 SVGAGI. The CDR3 runs 13 residues. The CDR3 reads CASSYGTGYEQYF. The CDR3 DNA follows: TGTGCCAGCAGTTACGGGACAGGGTACGAGCAGTACTTC.

This chain links TRBV5-1 with TRBJ1-2; no definite D call. The CDR3 is made up of 15 amino acids. The ends were cut back, 0 bases at V and 7 bases at J, with 16 bases in the middle. Germline V gives CDR1 SGHRS, CDR2 YFSETQ. CDR3 DNA sequence: TGCGCCAGCAGCTTGGGCGGCCCATCGGCTCTTGGCTACACCTTC. It codes for CASSLGGPSALGYTF.

This clone was seen only once. The chain uses TRBV25-1 and TRBJ1-5; D unclear. The CDR3 has 12 residues. V lost 4 bases and J 2 bases, leaving 3 bases between the germline ends. Germline CDR1 MGHDK, CDR2 SYGVNS. CDR3 sequence (DNA): TGTGCCAGCAGTGCGGGCAATCAGCCCCAGCATTTT. Translation gives CASSAGNQPQHF. The entire variable domain, with the rest obtained from reference TRBV25-1 and TRBJ1-5, is as follows: EADIYQTPRYLVIGTGKKITLECSQTMGHDKMYWYQQDPGMELHLIHYSYGVNSTEKGDLSSESTVSRIRTEHFPLTLESARPSHTSQYLCASSAGNQPQHFGDGTRLSIL.

V usage is TRBV9 and J usage is TRBJ2-7; the D gene is possibly TRBD1 (5 bases). Per germline, CDR1 SGDLS and CDR2 YYNGEE. CDR3 length: 14 amino acids. Deletions cut 1 base from V and 5 bases from J, with 13 bases between. The CDR3, as DNA: TGTGCCAGCAGCGTAAGAGTGGACAAGGACGAGCAGTACTTC. Protein product: CASSVRVDKDEQYF.

This chain links TRBV28 with TRBJ1-5; a weak D match, TRBD1 (6 bases). Trimming removed 2 bases from V and 1 base from J, with 9 bases in between. CDR1 MDHEN and CDR2 SYDVKM come from the germline V gene. The CDR3 spans 15 residues. The CDR3 region has the DNA TGTGCCAGCAGTTTAATCAGGGGAAGCAATCAGCCCCAGCATTTT. Protein product: CASSLIRGSNQPQHF. The full variable domain, with the rest looked up from reference TRBV28 and TRBJ1-5, is DVKVTQSSRYLVKRTGEKVFLECVQDMDHENMFWYRQDPGLGLRLIYFSYDVKMKEKGDIPEGYSVSREKKERFSLILESASTNQTSMYLCASSLIRGSNQPQHFGDGTRLSIL.

The chain is built from TRBV15 and TRBJ2-6, with D maybe TRBD1 (5 bases). Germline CDR1 and CDR2: LNHNV and YYDKDF (reference sequence). This CDR3 is built from 13 residues. V lost 8 bases and J lost 4, with 9 bases in between. CDR3 sequence (DNA): TGTGCCACCGCAGGGTACGGGGCCAACGTCCTGACTTTC. Translation: CATAGYGANVLTF.

This chain connects TRBV7-2 to TRBJ1-1, with D possibly matching TRBD1 (5 bases). The CDR3 totals 16 residues. V dropped 4 bases and J dropped 1 base, with 16 bases sitting between them. CDR1 SGHTA and CDR2 FQGNSA come from the germline V gene. CDR3 protein: CASSSGWGETNTEAFF. CDR3 nucleotides: TGTGCCAGCAGCTCCGGTTGGGGGGAGACGAACACTGAAGCTTTCTTT.

V is TRBV11-3 and J is TRBJ2-5, with 10 bases matching TRBD2. V was pared by 5 bases and J by 5 bases, with 11 bases of the junction left unmatched. Germline CDR1 reads SGHNT; CDR2 reads YENEEA. CDR3 length: 16 residues. As DNA, the CDR3 is TGTGCCAGCAGCGCTTGTCGACTAGCGGGTTCGGAGACCCAGTACTTC. Protein sequence: CASSACRLAGSETQYF.

The chain carries TRBV6-4 and TRBJ1-5; D gene uncertain. With 8 bases removed from V and 11 bases from J, the gap between germline ends came to 13 bases. Germline CDR1 and CDR2: MRHNA and SNTAGT. CDR3 length: 11 residues. In DNA form, the CDR3 reads TGTGCCAGCCCCCCGCTCCAGGCCCAGCATTTT. Translated, it gives CASPPLQAQHF.

The chain joins TRBV29-1 to TRBJ2-1; tentatively, D is TRBD2 (6 bases). The CDR3 extends over 15 amino acids. V lost 4 bases to trimming and J lost 4 bases, with 17 bases between them. CDR1 is SQVTM, CDR2 ANQGSEA, per germline. The CDR3 region has the DNA TGCAGCGTTGGCGGGGCGGCAGAACTATACAATGAGCAGTTCTTC. Its protein is CSVGGAAELYNEQFF.

The V and J genes are TRBV11-3 and TRBJ2-5, with 8 bases aligning to TRBD2. The CDR3 has 18 amino acids. Trimming removed 1 base from V and 4 bases from J; junction bases left unmatched: 14. Germline V gene sequence: CDR1 SGHNT, CDR2 YENEEA. CDR3 nucleotide sequence: TGTGCCAGCAGCTTAGGCCGTCGGGAGGGGGATGGAGGAGAGACCCAGTACTTC. This codes for CASSLGRREGDGGETQYF.

The chain recombines TRBV5-1 with TRBJ2-3; 10 bases fit TRBD2. There are 14 residues in the CDR3. V lost 7 bases, J lost 10 bases, and 12 bases stayed unmatched. Per the germline V gene, CDR1 is SGHRS and CDR2 is YFSETQ. This CDR3 is CASGIGTSDGSQYF. Here the CDR3 DNA reads TGCGCCAGCGGGATAGGGACTAGCGACGGTTCGCAGTATTTT.

This clone was seen only once. This chain uses TRBV7-9 with TRBJ1-4; 11 nucleotides align to TRBD1. The V and J ends lost 2 bases and 7 bases, in that order; junction bases with no gene match: 3. This CDR3 comprises 15 residues. Germline CDR1 and CDR2: SEHNR and FQNEAQ (reference sequence). CDR3 sequence reads: CASSLPGQGGEKLFF. CDR3 sequence (DNA): TGTGCCAGCAGCTTACCGGGACAGGGGGGTGAAAAACTGTTTTTT.

The chain joins TRBV7-9 to TRBJ1-1; 8 nucleotides align to TRBD1. CDR1 and CDR2 (germline): SEHNR, FQNEAQ (reference sequence). The ends lost 1 base at V and 1 base at J; junction bases unmatched: 2. The length of the CDR3 is 15 residues. The CDR3 loop reads CASSLGDRPNTEAFF. The CDR3 bases are TGTGCCAGCAGCTTAGGGGACAGGCCGAACACTGAAGCTTTCTTT.

In DNA, the CDR3 is TGTGCCAGCAGTTTCCTGAGGGGAGGGACTGAAGCTTTCTTT. Protein product: CASSFLRGGTEAFF. The rearrangement links TRBV28 to TRBJ1-1, with D possibly being TRBD1 (5 bases). Deletions cut 3 bases from V and 5 bases from J, with 13 bases between. The CDR3 extends over 14 amino acids. Germline CDR1 MDHEN, CDR2 SYDVKM.

CDR3 sequence (DNA): TGTGCCAGCGGGGGGGCAGCGTTGGAGACCCAGTACTTC. Protein sequence: CASGGAALETQYF. This sequence joins TRBV5-4 and TRBJ2-5, with TRBD2 as a possible D gene (7 bases). Germline V gives CDR1 SGHNT, CDR2 YYREEE (reference sequence). The CDR3 is 13 amino acids. V was pared by 7 bases and J by 5 bases, with 15 bases between.

This clone was seen just once. V and J are TRBV6-1 and TRBJ1-1, with 7 bases fitting TRBD1. The V and J ends lost 6 bases and 6 bases, in that order; junction bases with no gene match: 7. CDR1 MNHNS and CDR2 SASEGT come from the germline V gene. This CDR3 region has 13 residues. The CDR3: CASRVTGAPEAFF. CDR3 bases: TGTGCCAGCAGGGTTACAGGGGCTCCTGAAGCTTTCTTT.

The CDR3 reads CASSQDIAYGYTF. CDR3 nucleotides: TGCGCCAGCAGCCAAGACATAGCCTATGGCTACACCTTC. The chain couples TRBV4-1 to TRBJ1-2; D gene ambiguous. The CDR3 has 13 amino acids. The V and J ends lost 0 bases and 4 bases respectively, with 6 bases between them. CDR1 and CDR2 from the germline V gene are MGHRA and YSYEKL.

The chain recombines TRBV27 with TRBJ2-6, with 7 bases identical to TRBD1. J lost 0 bases, V lost 7 bases, and 15 bases had no gene match. This CDR3 has 19 residues. Germline V gene data show CDR1 as MNHEY and CDR2 as SMNVEV (reference sequence). In DNA form, the CDR3 reads TGTGCCAGCATCCCTGTTGGACAGGACATATTCTCTGGGGCCAACGTCCTGACTTTC. Translation: CASIPVGQDIFSGANVLTF.

The rearrangement uses TRBV18 and TRBJ2-7, with 9 bases identical to TRBD1. V lost 1 base, J lost 3 bases, and 4 bases stayed unmatched. Germline V gene data show CDR1 as KGHSH and CDR2 as LQKENI. The CDR3 runs to 15 residues. The CDR3 loop reads CASSPRTGGDYEQYF. The CDR3 nucleotides are TGTGCCAGCTCACCACGAACAGGGGGCGACTACGAGCAGTACTTC.